This T cell receptor beta chain was observed in a study of post-analysis software for immune sequencing data. Whole-study results and caveats: Significantly decreased normalized Chao1 diversity was recorded for multiple sclerosis patients relative to controls. Patients had higher frequencies than controls of roughly 5 TRBV segments, including TRBV5-6, TRBV5-1 and TRBV20-1.

The V end lost 0 bases, the J end lost 6 bases, and 18 bases lay between the germline ends. The germline V gene encodes CDR1 SGHRS and CDR2 YFSETQ. This CDR3 contains 16 residues. cDNA libraries of TCR beta carried unique molecular identifiers. TCRdb passed the PCR reads through MiXCR, listing each CDR3 protein once. The sample carries roughly 730,000 distinct CDR3 sequences, around 27% recorded once. To note about this clonotype: As yet, its antigen is unknown.

The rearrangement links TRBV5-1 to TRBJ1-2; no reliable D call. Sequencing input: blood. This TCR came from a girl aged 5-17 years with multiple sclerosis. The DNA for the CDR3 is TGCGCCAGCAGCTTGGCCGTAGGTTGGGAAGAGAATGGCTACACCTTC. It specifies CASSLAVGWEENGYTF.